This record covers a single T cell receptor beta chain. This CDR3 is built from 15 residues. V lost 4 bases, J lost 6 bases, and 4 bases stayed unmatched. Germline V gene data show CDR1 as MNHEY and CDR2 as SVGAGI. The sample belongs to a study of blood T cell repertoires in COVID-19. In the original processing: Estimation of nucleated cell counts relied on the amplification of reference gene primers. The assay was immunoSEQ multiplex PCR, and TCRdb's table has in-frame clones only and misses some. V and J calls and clone size come straight from that table; D and trimming were deduced from the DNA. Here the sample spans approximately 150,000 clones, 80% to 90% being singletons.

The TCR sequence derives from a man in his 60s with active or convalescent COVID-19. The sequenced material came from peripheral blood. This rearrangement joins TRBV6-5 to TRBJ2-1, with 12 bases identical to TRBD1. CDR3 nucleotide sequence: TGTGCCAGCAGTTGGGGGACAGGGGGCCGCAATGAGCAGTTCTTC. Its translation is CASSWGTGGRNEQFF.